This entry is about one T cell receptor beta chain. Its antigen is unknown. Germline-derived CDR1 and CDR2 are DFQATT and SNEGSKA (reference sequence). The CDR3 consists of 15 residues. Trimming took 3 bases from V and 2 from J; bases not matched to a gene: 7. The repertoire was sequenced with immunoSEQ multiplex PCR; TCRdb's copy has only in-frame clones and lacks some. The sample consists of over 100,000 clones, approximately 91% of them appearing once. The data were taken from a study of T cell responses to AZD1222 COVID-19 vaccine. Findings and limits, study-wide: Seropositivity was recorded at baseline in only 5 or 6 AZD1222 recipients. The sample set comprised mostly white British donors with more females, and clonal diversity was possibly underestimated.

This receptor was identified in an adult who received the AZD1222 COVID-19 vaccine. Sequences were derived from peripheral blood, sampled 28 days after the second AZD1222 dose. The rearrangement links TRBV20-1 to TRBJ2-3; the match to TRBD2 covers 8 bases. In nucleotides, the CDR3 is TGCAGTGCTAGTTCTTTGCGGGGGGTCACAGATACGCAGTATTTT. Its translation is CSASSLRGVTDTQYF.